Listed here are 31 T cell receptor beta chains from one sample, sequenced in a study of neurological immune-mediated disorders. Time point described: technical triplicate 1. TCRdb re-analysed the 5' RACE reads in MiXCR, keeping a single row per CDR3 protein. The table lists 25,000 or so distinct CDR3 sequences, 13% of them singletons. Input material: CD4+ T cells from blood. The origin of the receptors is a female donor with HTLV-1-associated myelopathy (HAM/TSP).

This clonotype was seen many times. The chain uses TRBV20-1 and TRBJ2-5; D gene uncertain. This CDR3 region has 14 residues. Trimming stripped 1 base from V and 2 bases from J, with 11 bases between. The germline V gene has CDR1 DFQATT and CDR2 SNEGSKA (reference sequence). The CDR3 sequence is CSARADKTQETQYF. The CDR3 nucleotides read TGCAGTGCTAGAGCTGACAAGACGCAAGAGACCCAGTACTTC.

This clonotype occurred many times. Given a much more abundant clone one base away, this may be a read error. CDR3 loop: CSARVGASTDTQYF. The CDR3 DNA reads as TGCAGTGCTAGAGTGGGGGCTAGCACAGATACGCAGTATTTT. The genes are TRBV20-1 and TRBJ2-3; the D gene is possibly TRBD1 (6 bases). V lost 1 base to trimming and J lost 0 bases, with 8 bases between them. The CDR3 is made up of 14 amino acids. Germline loops: CDR1 DFQATT, CDR2 SNEGSKA (reference sequence).

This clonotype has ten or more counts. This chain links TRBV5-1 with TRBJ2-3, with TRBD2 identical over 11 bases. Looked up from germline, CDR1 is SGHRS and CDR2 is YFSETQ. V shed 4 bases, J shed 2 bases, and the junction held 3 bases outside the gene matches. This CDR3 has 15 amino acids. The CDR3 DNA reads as TGCGCCAGCAGCGTGACTAGCGGGGCCACAGATACGCAGTATTTT. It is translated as CASSVTSGATDTQYF. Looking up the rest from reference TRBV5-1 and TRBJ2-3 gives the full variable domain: KAGVTQTPRYLIKTRGQQVTLSCSPISGHRSVSWYQQTPGQGLQFLFEYFSETQRNKGNFPGRFSGRQFSNSRSEMNVSTLELGDSALYLCASSVTSGATDTQYFGPGTRLTVL.

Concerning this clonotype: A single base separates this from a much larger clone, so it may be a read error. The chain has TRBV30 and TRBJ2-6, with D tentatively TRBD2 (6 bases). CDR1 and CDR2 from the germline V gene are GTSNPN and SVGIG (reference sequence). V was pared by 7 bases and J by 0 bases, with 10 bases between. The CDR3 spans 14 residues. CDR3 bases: TGTGCCTTGGACTACAGCTCTGGGGCCAACGTCCTGACTTTC. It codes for CALDYSSGANVLTF.

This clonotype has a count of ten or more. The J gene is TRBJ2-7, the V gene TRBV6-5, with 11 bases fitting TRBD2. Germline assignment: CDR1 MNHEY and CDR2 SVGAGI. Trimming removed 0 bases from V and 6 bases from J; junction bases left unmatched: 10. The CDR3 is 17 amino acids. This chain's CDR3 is CASSYSVVSGGASEQYF. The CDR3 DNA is TGTGCCAGCAGTTACTCGGTCGTTAGCGGGGGGGCCTCCGAGCAGTACTTC.

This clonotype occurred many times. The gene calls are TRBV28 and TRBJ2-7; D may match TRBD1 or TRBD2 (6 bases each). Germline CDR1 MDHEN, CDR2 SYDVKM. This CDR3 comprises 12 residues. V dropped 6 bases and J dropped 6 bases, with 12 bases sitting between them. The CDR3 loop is CASRGGGGEQYF. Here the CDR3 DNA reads TGTGCCAGCAGGGGCGGAGGGGGCGAGCAGTACTTC. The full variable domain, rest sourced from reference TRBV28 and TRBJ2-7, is DVKVTQSSRYLVKRTGEKVFLECVQDMDHENMFWYRQDPGLGLRLIYFSYDVKMKEKGDIPEGYSVSREKKERFSLILESASTNQTSMYLCASRGGGGEQYFGPGTRLTVT.

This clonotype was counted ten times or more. CDR3 protein: CASRSTRGNIQYF. CDR3 DNA sequence: TGTGCCAGCAGGTCCACACGAGGAAACATTCAGTACTTC. This sequence joins TRBV7-9 and TRBJ2-4; D remains unclear. Trimming took off 6 bases at V and 6 bases at J, with 12 bases between the two ends. The CDR3 is 13 residues long. Germline CDR1 is SEHNR and CDR2 is FQNEAQ (reference sequence). The variable domain in full, with the rest retrieved from reference TRBV7-9 and TRBJ2-4, is DTGVSQNPRHKITKRGQNVTFRCDPISEHNRLYWYRQTLGQGPEFLTYFQNEAQLEKSRLLSDRFSAERPKGSFSTLEIQRTEQGDSAMYLCASRSTRGNIQYFGAGTRLSVL.

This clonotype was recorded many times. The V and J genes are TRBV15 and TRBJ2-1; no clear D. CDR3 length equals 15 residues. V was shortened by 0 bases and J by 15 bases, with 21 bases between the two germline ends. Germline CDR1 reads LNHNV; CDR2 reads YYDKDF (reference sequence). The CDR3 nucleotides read TGTGCCACCAGCAGAGAACTACTTGGCCGGACCGTCCCGTTCTTC. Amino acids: CATSRELLGRTVPFF.

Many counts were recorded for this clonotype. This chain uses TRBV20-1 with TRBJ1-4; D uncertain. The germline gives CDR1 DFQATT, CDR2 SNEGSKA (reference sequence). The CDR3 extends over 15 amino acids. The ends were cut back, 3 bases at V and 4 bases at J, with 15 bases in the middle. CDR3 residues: CSARADSIFNEKLFF. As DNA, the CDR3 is TGCAGTGCTAGGGCGGACTCGATTTTTAATGAAAAACTGTTTTTT.

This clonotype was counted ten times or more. The CDR3 region has the DNA TGCAGTGCAAAAACCGGGGCGACGGGGCAGTACTACGAGCAGTACTTC. Its protein product is CSAKTGATGQYYEQYF. The genes are TRBV20-1 and TRBJ2-7; tentatively, D is TRBD1 or TRBD2 (5 bases each). Germline CDR1 reads DFQATT; CDR2 reads SNEGSKA (reference sequence). This CDR3 has 16 residues. Trimming shortened V by 6 bases and J by 3 bases, and 24 bases separated the two germline ends.

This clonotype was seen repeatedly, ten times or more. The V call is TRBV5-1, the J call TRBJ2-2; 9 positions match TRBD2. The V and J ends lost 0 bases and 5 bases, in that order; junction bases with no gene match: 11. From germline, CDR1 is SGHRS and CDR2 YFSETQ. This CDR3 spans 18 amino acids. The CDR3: CASSLGASGVLETGELFF. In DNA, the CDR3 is TGCGCCAGCAGCTTGGGAGCTAGCGGGGTCCTTGAGACCGGGGAGCTGTTTTTT.

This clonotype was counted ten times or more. Here the CDR3 reads CSAREPTRGNEQFF. The CDR3 DNA sequence: TGCAGTGCTAGAGAGCCGACCAGGGGAAATGAGCAGTTCTTC. The chain carries TRBV20-1 and TRBJ2-1; tentatively, D is TRBD1 (6 bases). With 0 bases removed from V and 7 bases from J, the gap between germline ends came to 13 bases. The CDR3 loop spans 14 amino acids. Germline lookup yields CDR1 DFQATT and CDR2 SNEGSKA (reference sequence).

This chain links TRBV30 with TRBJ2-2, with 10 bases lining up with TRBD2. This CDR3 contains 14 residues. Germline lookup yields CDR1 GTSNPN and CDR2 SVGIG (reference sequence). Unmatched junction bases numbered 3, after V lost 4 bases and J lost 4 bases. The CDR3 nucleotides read TGTGCCTGGAAGGGACTAGCGACCACCGGGGAGCTGTTTTTT. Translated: CAWKGLATTGELFF.

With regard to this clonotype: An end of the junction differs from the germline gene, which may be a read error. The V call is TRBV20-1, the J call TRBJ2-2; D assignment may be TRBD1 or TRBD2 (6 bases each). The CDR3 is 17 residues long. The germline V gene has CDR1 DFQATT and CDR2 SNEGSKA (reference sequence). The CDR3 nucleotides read TGCAGTTCTAGAGATAGGTTCCGGGGGCCGAACACCGGGGAGCTGTTTTTT. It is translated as CSSRDRFRGPNTGELFF.

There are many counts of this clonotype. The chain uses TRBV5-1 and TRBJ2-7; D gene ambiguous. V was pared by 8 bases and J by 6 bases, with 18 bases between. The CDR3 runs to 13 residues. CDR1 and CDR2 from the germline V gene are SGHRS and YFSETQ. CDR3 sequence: CASGDMLRGEQYF. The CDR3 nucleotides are TGCGCCAGTGGGGATATGCTACGCGGCGAGCAGTACTTC.

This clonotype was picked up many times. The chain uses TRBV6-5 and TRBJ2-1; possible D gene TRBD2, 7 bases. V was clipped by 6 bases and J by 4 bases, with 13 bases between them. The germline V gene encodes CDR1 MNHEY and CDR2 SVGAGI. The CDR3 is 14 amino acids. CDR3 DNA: TGTGCCAGCAGGACGCGGGGGACATACAATGAGCAGTTCTTC. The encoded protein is CASRTRGTYNEQFF.

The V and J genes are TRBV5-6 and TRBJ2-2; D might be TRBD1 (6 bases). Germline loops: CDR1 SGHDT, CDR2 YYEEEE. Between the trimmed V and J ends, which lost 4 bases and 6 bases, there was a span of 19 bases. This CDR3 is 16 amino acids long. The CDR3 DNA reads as TGTGCCAGCAGCCTGGGACATGACCGGCGCGCCGGGGAGCTGTTTTTT. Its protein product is CASSLGHDRRAGELFF.

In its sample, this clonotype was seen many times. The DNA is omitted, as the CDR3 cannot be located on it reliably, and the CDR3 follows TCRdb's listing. The CDR3 loop reads CSARAVGEGTF. The rearrangement uses TRBV20-1 and TRBJ1-2. The CDR3 length is 11 residues, termini included. The germline CDR1 and CDR2 sequences are DFQATT and SNEGSKA (reference sequence).

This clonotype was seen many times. CDR3 amino acids: CASTMGLARGGSQYF. Here the CDR3 DNA reads TGTGCCAGCACCATGGGGCTAGCGCGAGGGGGATCGCAGTATTTT. This sequence joins TRBV7-2 and TRBJ2-3, with D perhaps given as TRBD1 or TRBD2 (6 bases each). Per the germline V gene, CDR1 is SGHTA and CDR2 is FQGNSA. The V end was cut by 7 bases, the J end by 10 bases, with 24 bases between. The CDR3 has 15 amino acids.

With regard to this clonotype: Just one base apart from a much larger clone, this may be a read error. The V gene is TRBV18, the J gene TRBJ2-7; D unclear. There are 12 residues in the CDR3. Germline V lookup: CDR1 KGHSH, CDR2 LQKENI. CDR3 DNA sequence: TGTGCCAGCTCACTAAAAACCTACGAGAAGTACTTC. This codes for CASSLKTYEKYF.

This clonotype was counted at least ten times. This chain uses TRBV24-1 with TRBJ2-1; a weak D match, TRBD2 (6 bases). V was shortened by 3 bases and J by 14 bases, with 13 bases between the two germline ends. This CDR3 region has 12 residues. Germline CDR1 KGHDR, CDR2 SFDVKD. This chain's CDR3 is CATSDETSRKFF. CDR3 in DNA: TGTGCCACCAGTGATGAGACTAGTCGGAAGTTCTTC.

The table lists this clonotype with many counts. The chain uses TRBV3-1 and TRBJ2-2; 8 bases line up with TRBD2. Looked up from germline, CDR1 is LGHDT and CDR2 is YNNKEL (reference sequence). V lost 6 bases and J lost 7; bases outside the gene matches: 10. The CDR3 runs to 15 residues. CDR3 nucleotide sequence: TGTGCCAGCAGTTCAAGAGCGGGAGTTGACGGGGAGCTGTTTTTT. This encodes CASSSRAGVDGELFF.

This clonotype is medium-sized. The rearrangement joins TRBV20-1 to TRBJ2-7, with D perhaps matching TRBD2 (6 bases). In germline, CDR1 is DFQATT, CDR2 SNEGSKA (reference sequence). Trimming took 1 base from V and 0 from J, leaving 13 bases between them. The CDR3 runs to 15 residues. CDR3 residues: CSARGKGSGSYEQYF. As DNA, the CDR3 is TGCAGTGCTAGAGGCAAGGGTAGCGGCTCCTACGAGCAGTACTTC.

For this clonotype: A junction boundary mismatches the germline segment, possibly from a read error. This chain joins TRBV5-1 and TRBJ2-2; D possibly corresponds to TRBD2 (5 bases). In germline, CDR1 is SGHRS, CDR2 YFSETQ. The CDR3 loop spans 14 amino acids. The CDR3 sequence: CASSLTPLNGELFF. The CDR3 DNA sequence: TGCGCCAGCAGCCTAACACCGCTCAACGGGGAACTGTTTTTT.

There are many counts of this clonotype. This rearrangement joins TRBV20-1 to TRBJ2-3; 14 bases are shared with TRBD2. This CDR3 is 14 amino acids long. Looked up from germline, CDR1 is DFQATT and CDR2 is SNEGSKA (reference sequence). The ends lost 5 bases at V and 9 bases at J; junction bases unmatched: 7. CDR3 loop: CSAPTSGGAGTQYF. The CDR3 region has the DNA TGCAGTGCTCCGACTAGCGGGGGGGCAGGGACGCAGTATTTT.

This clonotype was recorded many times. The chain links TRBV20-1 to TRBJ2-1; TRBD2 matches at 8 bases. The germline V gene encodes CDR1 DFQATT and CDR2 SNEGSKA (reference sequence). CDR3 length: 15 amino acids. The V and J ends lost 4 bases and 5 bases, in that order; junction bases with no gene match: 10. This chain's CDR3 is CSATHPGTRDNEQFF. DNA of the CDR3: TGCAGTGCTACGCACCCCGGGACTAGAGACAATGAGCAGTTCTTC.

CDR3 loop: CASSDQGKETQYF. CDR3 DNA: TGTGCCAGCAGTGACCAGGGGAAAGAGACCCAGTACTTC. This chain connects TRBV2 to TRBJ2-5; TRBD1 might be the D (6 bases). CDR3 length: 13 residues. In germline, CDR1 is SNHLY, CDR2 FYNNEI. Trimming shortened V by 3 bases and J by 3 bases, and 8 bases separated the two germline ends.

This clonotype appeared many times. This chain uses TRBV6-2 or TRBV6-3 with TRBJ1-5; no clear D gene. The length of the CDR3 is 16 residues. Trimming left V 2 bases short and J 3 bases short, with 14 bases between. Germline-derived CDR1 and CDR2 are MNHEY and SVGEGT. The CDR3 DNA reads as TGTGCCAGCAGTTACGGTAGCGGGTCTCCCAATCAGCCCCAGCATTTT. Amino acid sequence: CASSYGSGSPNQPQHF.

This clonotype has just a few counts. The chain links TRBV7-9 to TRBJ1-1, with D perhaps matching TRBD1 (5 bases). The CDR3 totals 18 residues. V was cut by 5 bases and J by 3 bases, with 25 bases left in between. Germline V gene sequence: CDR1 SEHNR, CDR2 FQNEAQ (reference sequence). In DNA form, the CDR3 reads TGTGCCAGCAGCCCCTGGGCAGGGAGGGAGGTAGGGGACACTGAAGCTTTCTTT. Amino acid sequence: CASSPWAGREVGDTEAFF.

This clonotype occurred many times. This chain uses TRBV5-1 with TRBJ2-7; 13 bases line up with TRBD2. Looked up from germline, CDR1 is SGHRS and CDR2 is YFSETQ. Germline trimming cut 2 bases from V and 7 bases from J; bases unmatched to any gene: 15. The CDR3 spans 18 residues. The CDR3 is CASSFGLAGASVLGEQYF. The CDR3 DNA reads TGCGCCAGCAGCTTTGGACTAGCGGGGGCCAGCGTACTGGGTGAGCAGTACTTC.

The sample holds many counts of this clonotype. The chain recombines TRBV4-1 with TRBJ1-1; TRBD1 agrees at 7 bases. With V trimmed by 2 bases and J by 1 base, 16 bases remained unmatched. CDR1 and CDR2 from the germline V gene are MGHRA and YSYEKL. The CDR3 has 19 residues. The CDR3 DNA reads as TGCGCCAGCAGCCAAACACCCGGCTCCACAGGGGCTTGGAACACTGAAGCTTTCTTT. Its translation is CASSQTPGSTGAWNTEAFF.